One sample yielded the 23 T cell receptor beta chains listed below, sequenced in a study of PD-1 blockade in classical Hodgkin lymphoma. Method: immunoSEQ multiplex PCR; TCRdb's copy keeps in-frame clones and lacks some. This table has about 93,000 clones, 78% appearing once. Time point meaning: cycle 4 day 1 (C4D1), after five to seven weeks of nivolumab. Every patient relapsed after autologous stem cell transplantation, and brentuximab vedotin exposure varied. The sequences come from peripheral blood mononuclear cells (PBMCs), collected before the fourth cycle of nivolumab. Receptors were obtained from a human donor with classical Hodgkin lymphoma.

The gene calls are TRBV10-2 and TRBJ2-2; a possible D gene is TRBD1 (6 bases). V was pared by 7 bases and J by 0 bases, with 9 bases between. The CDR3 contains 14 residues. The germline gives CDR1 WSHSY, CDR2 SAAADI. CDR3 sequence (DNA): TGCGCCAGCACCGAGGGGGCGAACACCGGGGAGCTGTTTTTT. It specifies CASTEGANTGELFF.

This chain joins TRBV18 and TRBJ1-1; 7 nucleotides align to TRBD1. This CDR3 is built from 16 residues. Trimming cost V 0 bases and J 0 bases; bases outside gene matches: 4. CDR1 is KGHSH and CDR2 is LQKENI in the germline V gene. The DNA for the CDR3 is TGTGCCAGCTCACCACCCGTGGGACAGATGAACACTGAAGCTTTCTTT. Protein product: CASSPPVGQMNTEAFF.

The chain links TRBV5-1 to TRBJ2-5; D call uncertain. Germline loops: CDR1 SGHRS, CDR2 YFSETQ. The CDR3 runs to 11 residues. Deletions cut 4 bases from V and 3 bases from J, with 4 bases between. Written as DNA, the CDR3 is TGCGCCAGCAGCCAGAAAGAGACCCAGTACTTC. Its translation: CASSQKETQYF. Combining the CDR3 with reference TRBV5-1 and TRBJ2-5 gives the whole variable domain KAGVTQTPRYLIKTRGQQVTLSCSPISGHRSVSWYQQTPGQGLQFLFEYFSETQRNKGNFPGRFSGRQFSNSRSEMNVSTLELGDSALYLCASSQKETQYFGPGTRLLVL.

The CDR3 DNA follows: TGTGCCAGTAGTATAATCCCGCAGGGCGTAGGCATGGAAAAACTGTTTTTT. Its protein is CASSIIPQGVGMEKLFF. This chain joins TRBV19 and TRBJ1-4; the D gene is possibly TRBD1 (5 bases). CDR3 length: 17 amino acids. Trimming stripped 2 bases from V and 8 bases from J, with 21 bases between. Germline lookup yields CDR1 LNHDA and CDR2 SQIVND (reference sequence). The full variable domain, in which reference TRBV19 and TRBJ1-4 provide the parts outside the CDR3, is DGGITQSPKYLFRKEGQNVTLSCEQNLNHDAMYWYRQDPGQGLRLIYYSQIVNDFQKGDIAEGYSVSREKKESFPLTVTSAQKNPTAFYLCASSIIPQGVGMEKLFFGSGTQLSVL.

Points on this clone: This may come from a read error, since a much larger clone is one base off. Written as DNA, the CDR3 is TGTGCCAGCAGTCGTGTGCGGTACAATGAGCAGCTCTTC. Amino acids: CASSRVRYNEQLF. The chain combines TRBV27 with TRBJ2-1; no clear D gene. Germline V lookup: CDR1 MNHEY, CDR2 SMNVEV (reference sequence). This CDR3 region has 13 residues.

This chain connects TRBV4-3 to TRBJ2-2, with D perhaps TRBD1 or TRBD2 (5 bases each). This CDR3 spans 17 amino acids. Deletions cut 0 bases from V and 4 bases from J, with 15 bases between. Germline-derived CDR1 and CDR2 are LGHNA and YSLEER. The CDR3 DNA sequence: TGCGCCAGCAGCCAAGAGCGAACGGGGCTCGGCACCGGGGAGCTGTTTTTT. It specifies CASSQERTGLGTGELFF.

This chain uses TRBV4-2 with TRBJ2-7; 13 bases fit TRBD2. The CDR3 loop spans 19 amino acids. The trim removed 1 base at V and 0 bases at J, leaving 9 bases unmatched. Germline V gene sequence: CDR1 LGHNA, CDR2 YNFKEQ. The CDR3 protein is CASSQALLAGGRISYEQYF. CDR3 nucleotide sequence: TGTGCCAGCAGCCAAGCCCTACTAGCGGGAGGGCGGATCTCCTACGAGCAGTACTTC.

The chain carries TRBV19 and TRBJ2-7; 7 positions match TRBD1. CDR1 LNHDA and CDR2 SQIVND come from the germline V gene (reference sequence). The J segment lost 3 bases and the V segment lost 1 base, leaving 3 bases of the junction unmatched. This CDR3 is built from 14 residues. As DNA, the CDR3 is TGTGCCAGTAGTATAGGAGGGGGCTTCTACGAGCAGTACTTC. This codes for CASSIGGGFYEQYF.

The V and J genes are TRBV5-4 and TRBJ2-1; D ambiguous. Germline V gene lookup returns CDR1 SGHNT and CDR2 YYREEE (reference sequence). V was cut by 6 bases and J by 5 bases, with 15 bases left in between. There are 14 residues in the CDR3. CDR3 protein: CASTPLGYDNEQFF. The CDR3 DNA is TGTGCCAGCACCCCCCTAGGGTACGACAATGAGCAGTTCTTC.

The chain links TRBV9 to TRBJ1-5; D is perhaps TRBD1 (6 bases). V lost 3 bases and J 1 base, leaving 8 bases between the germline ends. CDR3 length equals 14 residues. Per germline, CDR1 SGDLS and CDR2 YYNGEE. CDR3 residues: CASSEQGSNQPQHF. CDR3 sequence (DNA): TGTGCCAGCAGCGAACAGGGAAGCAATCAGCCCCAGCATTTT.

The chain's CDR3 is CASSLSGTGVYEQYF. The DNA of the CDR3 is TGTGCCAGCAGCTTATCGGGGACAGGGGTCTACGAGCAGTACTTC. The V and J genes are TRBV4-2 and TRBJ2-7, with 10 bases fitting TRBD1. CDR1 is LGHNA and CDR2 is YNFKEQ in the germline V gene. The J segment lost 3 bases and the V segment lost 5 bases, leaving 7 bases of the junction unmatched. CDR3 length equals 15 residues.

The chain is built from TRBV28 and TRBJ2-5; 8 nucleotides agree with TRBD2. CDR1 MDHEN and CDR2 SYDVKM come from the germline V gene. The V segment lost 2 bases and the J segment 4 bases; nucleotides outside the gene matches: 3. This CDR3 is 14 amino acids long. This CDR3 is CASSLAGGTETQYF. CDR3 DNA sequence: TGTGCCAGCAGTTTAGCGGGAGGAACAGAGACCCAGTACTTC.

The chain links TRBV28 to TRBJ2-3; possible D gene TRBD2, 5 bases. Deletions cut 3 bases from V and 2 bases from J, with 12 bases between. From germline, CDR1 is MDHEN and CDR2 SYDVKM. The CDR3 consists of 15 residues. The CDR3 sequence is CASSFIAGYTDTQYF. The CDR3 DNA reads TGTGCCAGCAGTTTCATCGCGGGTTACACAGATACGCAGTATTTT.

V gene TRBV5-4 combines with J gene TRBJ1-2; 9 nucleotides line up with TRBD1. The ends lost 0 bases at V and 2 bases at J; junction bases unmatched: 5. CDR3 size: 16 residues. CDR1 and CDR2 (germline): SGHNT, YYREEE (reference sequence). CDR3 in amino acids: CASSLGAGQGNYGYTF. CDR3 sequence (DNA): TGTGCCAGCAGCTTGGGAGCGGGACAGGGCAACTATGGCTACACCTTC. The full variable domain, its missing parts supplied by reference TRBV5-4 and TRBJ1-2, is ETGVTQSPTHLIKTRGQQVTLRCSSQSGHNTVSWYQQALGQGPQFIFQYYREEENGRGNFPPRFSGLQFPNYSSELNVNALELDDSALYLCASSLGAGQGNYGYTFGSGTRLTVV.

The gene calls are TRBV19 and TRBJ2-1, with TRBD2 identical over 7 bases. Per germline, CDR1 LNHDA and CDR2 SQIVND (reference sequence). V shed 2 bases, J shed 4 bases, and the junction held 5 bases outside the gene matches. The CDR3 length is 15 residues. CDR3 sequence reads: CASSITSGEYNEQFF. CDR3 sequence (DNA): TGTGCCAGTAGTATAACAAGCGGGGAATACAATGAGCAGTTCTTC.

The chain carries TRBV9 and TRBJ1-2, with D perhaps matching TRBD1 (6 bases). V gave up 0 bases and J gave up 4 bases, with 10 bases separating them. The CDR3 is made up of 14 amino acids. Looked up from germline, CDR1 is SGDLS and CDR2 is YYNGEE. The CDR3 spells CASSVGTGTYGYTF. The CDR3 DNA sequence: TGTGCCAGCAGCGTAGGAACAGGGACCTATGGCTACACCTTC. Full variable domain (outside the CDR3, taken from reference TRBV9 and TRBJ1-2): DSGVTQTPKHLITATGQRVTLRCSPRSGDLSVYWYQQSLDQGLQFLIQYYNGEERAKGNILERFSAQQFPDLHSELNLSSLELGDSALYFCASSVGTGTYGYTFGSGTRLTVV.

The chain uses TRBV7-9 and TRBJ1-2; the D is unclear. The CDR3 is 16 residues long. Germline CDR1 and CDR2: SEHNR and FQNEAQ (reference sequence). The V and J ends lost 5 bases and 0 bases respectively, with 16 bases between them. In DNA form, the CDR3 reads TGTGCCAGCAGCCCGAATCCAAGAAACCCTAACTATGGCTACACCTTC. It specifies CASSPNPRNPNYGYTF.

The chain combines TRBV5-1 with TRBJ2-1, with 11 bases that match TRBD2. CDR3 length: 17 residues. The junction had 13 bases not matched to a gene; V was cut back by 1 base and J by 10 bases. Germline values: CDR1 SGHRS, CDR2 YFSETQ. The CDR3 DNA reads as TGCGCCAGCAGCTTGATCCCTAGCGGGGGGCGAGGATGGGAGCAGTTCTTC. Residues: CASSLIPSGGRGWEQFF.

The J gene is TRBJ2-4, the V gene TRBV5-1; 9 bases map to TRBD1. The length of the CDR3 is 16 residues. Unmatched junction bases numbered 9, after V lost 4 bases and J lost 4 bases. Germline assignment: CDR1 SGHRS and CDR2 YFSETQ. CDR3 DNA: TGCGCCAGCAGCCCCATACCGGGGACAGGGAAAAACATTCAGTACTTC. It encodes CASSPIPGTGKNIQYF.

The chain joins TRBV7-3 to TRBJ2-1, with D maybe TRBD1 (5 bases). This CDR3 comprises 15 residues. Germline-derived CDR1 and CDR2 are SGHTA and FQGTGA. V was shortened by 3 bases and J by 3 bases, with 12 bases between the two germline ends. The CDR3 region is CASSLSGQGYNEQFF. In nucleotides, the CDR3 is TGTGCCAGCAGCTTGTCCGGTCAGGGCTACAATGAGCAGTTCTTC.

The V gene is TRBV14, the J gene TRBJ1-4; D is perhaps TRBD1 (6 bases). CDR3 length: 15 residues. The V end lost 0 bases, the J end lost 6 bases, and 11 bases lay between the germline ends. Germline V gene data show CDR1 as SGHDN and CDR2 as FVKESK. This chain's CDR3 is CASSQEWHRDEKLFF. The CDR3, as DNA: TGTGCCAGCAGCCAAGAATGGCACAGGGATGAAAAACTGTTTTTT.

The CDR3 sequence: CASSSLGGISYEQYF. CDR3 DNA sequence: TGTGCCAGCAGTTCCCTGGGGGGGATCTCCTACGAGCAGTACTTC. V gene TRBV6-5 combines with J gene TRBJ2-7, with TRBD2 matching 7 bases. Losses at the gene ends were 4 bases for V and 0 bases for J; bases not matched to a gene: 6. The germline V gene encodes CDR1 MNHEY and CDR2 SVGAGI. There are 15 residues in the CDR3.

The chain couples TRBV5-1 to TRBJ2-7; possibly TRBD1 for D (6 bases). The CDR3 runs 13 residues. The germline V gene encodes CDR1 SGHRS and CDR2 YFSETQ. Trimming pared 3 bases from V and 3 bases from J, leaving 10 bases between. CDR3 sequence reads: CASSWDTSYEQYF. DNA for the CDR3: TGCGCCAGCAGCTGGGACACCAGCTACGAGCAGTACTTC.